This T cell receptor beta chain was identified during a study of OX40 agonist ivuxolimab in advanced cancers. Context from the whole study: Ivuxolimab, which targeted the costimulatory receptor OX40 (CD134), was an agonistic, fully human IgG2 monoclonal antibody. In the dose-escalation cohort, 82.7% of patients were male, and the mean age was approximately 60 years, with a range of about 23 to 85. Prior anti-PD-1, anti-PD-L1 or anti-CTLA-4 therapy was permitted, and checkpoint inhibitors had been received by about 44% of dose-escalation patients. Of the approximately 50 patients in dose escalation, around 19 had hepatocellular carcinoma, about 15 had melanoma, 9 had renal cell carcinoma and 9 had head and neck cancer. Intravenous ivuxolimab was administered to patients every 2 weeks at six dose levels: 0.01, 0.1, 0.3, 1.5, 3 and 10 mg/kg. Partial responses occurred in three dose-escalation patients, of whom one had hepatocellular carcinoma and two had cutaneous melanoma. Peripheral TCRbeta sequencing aimed to test whether ivuxolimab altered TCR sequence diversity and caused clonal T-cell expansion. The paper reports the monotherapy dose-escalation portion (N of about 50 patients) of the phase I ivuxolimab trial.

Findings and caveats that apply to the study as a whole: Which antigens the clonally expanded peripheral T cells were specific for was not determined. After ivuxolimab, expanded clones were on average more numerous among CD8+ T cells than among CD4+ T cells. At doses of 0.1 to 3.0 mg/kg, clonal expansion of both CD4+ and CD8+ T cells in blood was seen between baseline and week 6. Low levels of normalized T-cell clonal expansion were also seen in some nonresponding patients. In the 0.1-3.0 mg/kg groups, partial responders were among the patients with the lowest normalized peripheral clonal expansion, particularly in CD8+ T cells.

The trial excluded patients who had a history of autoimmune disease or were on systemic immunosuppression. Peripheral blood for TCR sequencing was collected from all dose cohorts at baseline, on cycle 4 day 1, and on cycle 7 day 1. The samples were drawn from a first-in-human, open-label, multicenter phase I dose-escalation trial of ivuxolimab. The trial enrolled adults with locally advanced or metastatic head and neck squamous cell, hepatocellular, melanoma or renal cell carcinoma. Before TCR sequencing, CD4+ and CD8+ T cells were separately sorted from peripheral blood. Points on this clone: Its cognate antigen has yet to be identified. There are no base qualities to consult, and no much larger clone falls within one base.

The CDR3, from cysteine to phenylalanine, totals 17 residues. Only the CDR3 region is kept as DNA, spanning 51 bases read in frame from base 1. The V and J ends are trimmed by 5 bases and 4 bases, leaving 22 bases between them. CDR1 and CDR2 were assigned from the germline V gene as MDHEN and SYDVKM. Genomic DNA was extracted from sorted cells for sequencing of the TCRbeta CDR3 region. The immunoSEQ Assay was used to sequence the TCRbeta CDR3 regions. Not all clones reach the TCRdb copy of this immuneACCESS table, which keeps in-frame sequences only. Checked studies attribute under half of the gap to unresolved V genes and leave the rest unexplained. The sample includes roughly 120,000 clones, with approximately 92% observed a single time. The ten largest clonotypes hold approximately 0.55% of the sample.

The TCR sequence derives from an adult with an advanced solid tumor such as melanoma, head and neck, liver or kidney cancer. Sample: CD4+ or CD8+ T cells sorted from blood, taken in a trial of the OX40 agonist ivuxolimab. This chain is built from TRBV28 and TRBJ2-3; the D segment is perhaps TRBD1 or TRBD2, each sharing 6 matched bases. The sequence in DNA is TGTGCCAGCAGTCCTCCGAGGCAGGGGCGGGGTCCAGATACGCAGTATTTT. Its protein reads: CASSPPRQGRGPDTQYF.